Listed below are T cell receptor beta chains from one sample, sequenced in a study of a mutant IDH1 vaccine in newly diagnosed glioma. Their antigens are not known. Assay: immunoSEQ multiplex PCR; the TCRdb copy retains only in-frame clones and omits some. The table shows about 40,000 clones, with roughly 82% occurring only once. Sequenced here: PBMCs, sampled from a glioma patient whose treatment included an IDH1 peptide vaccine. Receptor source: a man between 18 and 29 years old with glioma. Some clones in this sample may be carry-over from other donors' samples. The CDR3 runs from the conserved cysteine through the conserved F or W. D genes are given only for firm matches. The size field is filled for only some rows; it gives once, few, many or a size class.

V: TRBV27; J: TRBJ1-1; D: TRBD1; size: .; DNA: TGTGCCAGCAGTGCCCAGACAGGGGAGACTGAAGCTTTCTTT; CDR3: CASSAQTGETEAFF
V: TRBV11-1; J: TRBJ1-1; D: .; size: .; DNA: TGTGCCAGCAGTGTAGGAGTTGAAGCTTTCTTT; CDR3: CASSVGVEAFF
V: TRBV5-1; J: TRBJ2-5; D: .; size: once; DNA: TGCGCCAGCAGCCCTTCCTTCGGAAAGGAGACCCAGTACTTC; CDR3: CASSPSFGKETQYF
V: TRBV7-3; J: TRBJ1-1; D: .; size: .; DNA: TGTGCCAGCAGCCCCCTAGGACAGACTGAAGCTTTCTTT; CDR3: CASSPLGQTEAFF
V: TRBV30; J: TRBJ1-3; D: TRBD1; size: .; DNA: TGTGCCTGGGGGGACAGCGGAATTGGAAACACCATATATTTT; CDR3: CAWGDSGIGNTIYF
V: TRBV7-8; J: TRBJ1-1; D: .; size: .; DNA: TGTGCCAGCAGCTTAAGTGGGAACACTGAAGCTTTCTTT; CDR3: CASSLSGNTEAFF
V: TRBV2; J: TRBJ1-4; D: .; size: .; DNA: TGTGCCAGCATAAGGACAGATGAAAAACTGTTTTTT; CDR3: CASIRTDEKLFF
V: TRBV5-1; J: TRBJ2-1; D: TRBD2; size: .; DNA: TGCGCCAGCGACCCGACTAGCGGGGGTTCCTACAATGAGCAGTTCTTC; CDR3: CASDPTSGGSYNEQFF
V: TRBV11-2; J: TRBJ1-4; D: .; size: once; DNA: TGTGCCAGCAGCGAATTAAGAAATGAAAAACTGTTTTTT; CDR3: CASSELRNEKLFF
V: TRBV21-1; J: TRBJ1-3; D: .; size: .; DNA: TGTGCCAGCAGCATTGAAAACCTCCTTCCGAAGGGAAACACCATATATTTT; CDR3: CASSIENLLPKGNTIYF
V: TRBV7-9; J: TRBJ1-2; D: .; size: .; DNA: TGTGCCAGCAGCTTATCAGACGCTAACTATGGCTACACCTTC; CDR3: CASSLSDANYGYTF
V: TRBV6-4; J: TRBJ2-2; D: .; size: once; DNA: TGTGCCAGCAGTCGCCTGCCGGACACCGGGGAGCTGTTTTTT; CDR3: CASSRLPDTGELFF
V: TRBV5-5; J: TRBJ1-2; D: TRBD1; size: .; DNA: TGTGCCAGCAGCCCCCACCCGGACAGGGTCGACTATGGCTACACCTTC; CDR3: CASSPHPDRVDYGYTF
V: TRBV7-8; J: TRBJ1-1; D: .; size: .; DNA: TGTGCCAGCAGCTTAGAGGTACAGACTGAAGCTTTCTTT; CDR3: CASSLEVQTEAFF
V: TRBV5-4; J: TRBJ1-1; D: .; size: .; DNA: TGTGCCAGCAGCCCGGGCCTACCGGGACACGAAGCTTTCTTT; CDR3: CASSPGLPGHEAFF
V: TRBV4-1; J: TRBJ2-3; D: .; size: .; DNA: TGCGCCAGCAGCCAAGAAGGAACAGATACGCAGTATTTT; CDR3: CASSQEGTDTQYF
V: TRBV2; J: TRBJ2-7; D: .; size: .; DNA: TGTGCCAGCATCTATACGGCAGAGAATGGGGAGCAGTACTTC; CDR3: CASIYTAENGEQYF
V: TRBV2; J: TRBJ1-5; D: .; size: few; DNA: TGTGCCAGCAGTGAGGGGCCCTTTAGCAATCAGCCCCAGCATTTT; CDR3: CASSEGPFSNQPQHF
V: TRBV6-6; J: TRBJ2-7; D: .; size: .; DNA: TGTGCCAGCAGTTACGCACGGGCGGTCGTGGACGAGCAGTACTTC; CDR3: CASSYARAVVDEQYF